This paragraph covers one TCR beta chain sequence. This sample stems from a study of cytomegalovirus exposure and HLA in healthy donors. V lost 4 bases to trimming and J lost 1 base, with 10 bases between them. Germline lookup yields CDR1 MGHRA and CDR2 YSYEKL. The CDR3 is made up of 14 amino acids. PCR amplification relied on 60 Vbeta primers (plus 13 Jbeta primers). Clones were sequenced by immunoSEQ multiplex PCR, and TCRdb holds only the in-frame ones, with some missing. This table has 95,000 to 150,000 clones, 77% appearing once. The sequencing sample was made of PBMCs. The rearrangement joins TRBV4-1 to TRBJ1-1, with D maybe TRBD1 (6 bases). The TCR comes from a human donor in good health. CDR3 nucleotides: TGCGCCAGCAGCCGGTCGGGACAGAACACTGAAGCTTTCTTT. Encoded protein: CASSRSGQNTEAFF.